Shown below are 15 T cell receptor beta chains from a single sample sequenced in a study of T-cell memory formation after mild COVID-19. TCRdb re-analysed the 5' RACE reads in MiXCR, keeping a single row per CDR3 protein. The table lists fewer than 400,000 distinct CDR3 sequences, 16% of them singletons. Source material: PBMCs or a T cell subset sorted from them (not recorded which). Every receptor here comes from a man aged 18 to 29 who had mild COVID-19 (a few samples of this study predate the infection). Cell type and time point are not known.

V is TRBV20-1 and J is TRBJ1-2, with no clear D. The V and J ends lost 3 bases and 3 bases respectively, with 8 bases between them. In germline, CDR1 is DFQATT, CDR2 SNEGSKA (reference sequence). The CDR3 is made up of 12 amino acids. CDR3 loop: CSARAQDYGYTF. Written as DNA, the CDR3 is TGCAGTGCTAGGGCCCAGGACTATGGCTACACCTTC.

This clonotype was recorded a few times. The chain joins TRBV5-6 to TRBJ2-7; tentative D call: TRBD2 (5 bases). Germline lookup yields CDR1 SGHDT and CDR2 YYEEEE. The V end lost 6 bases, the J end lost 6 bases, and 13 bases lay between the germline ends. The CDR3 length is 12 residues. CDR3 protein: CASTRGPLEQYF. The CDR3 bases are TGTGCCAGCACCCGCGGGCCCCTCGAGCAGTACTTC.

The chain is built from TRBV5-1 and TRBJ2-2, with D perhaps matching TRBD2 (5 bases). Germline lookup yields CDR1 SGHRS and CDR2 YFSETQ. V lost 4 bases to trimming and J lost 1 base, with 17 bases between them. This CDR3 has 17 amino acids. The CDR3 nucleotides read TGCGCCAGCAGCCCGCTTAGCCAAGCGGTGAACACCGGGGAGCTGTTTTTT. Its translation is CASSPLSQAVNTGELFF.

The CDR3 region is CATRAGDEQFF. The CDR3 bases are TGTGCCACCCGAGCCGGGGATGAGCAGTTCTTC. The chain is built from TRBV6-2 or TRBV6-3 and TRBJ2-1, with D perhaps matching TRBD2 (5 bases). The CDR3 runs 11 residues. Germline V gene data show CDR1 as MNHEY and CDR2 as SVGEGT. V dropped 10 bases and J dropped 8 bases, with 12 bases sitting between them.

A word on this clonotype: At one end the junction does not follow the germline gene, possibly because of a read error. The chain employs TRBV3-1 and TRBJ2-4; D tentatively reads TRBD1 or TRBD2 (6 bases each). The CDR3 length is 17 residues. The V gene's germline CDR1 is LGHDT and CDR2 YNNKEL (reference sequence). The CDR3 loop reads CASCQGGLRLAKNIQYF. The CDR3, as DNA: TGTGCCAGCTGCCAAGGGGGACTCAGACTAGCCAAAAACATTCAGTACTTC.

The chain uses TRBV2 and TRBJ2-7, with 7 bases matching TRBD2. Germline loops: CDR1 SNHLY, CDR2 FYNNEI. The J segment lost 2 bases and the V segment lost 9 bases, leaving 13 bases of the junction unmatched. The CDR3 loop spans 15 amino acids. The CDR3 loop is CASGEGPAGPYEQYF. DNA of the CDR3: TGTGCCAGTGGGGAAGGTCCAGCGGGACCCTACGAGCAGTACTTC.

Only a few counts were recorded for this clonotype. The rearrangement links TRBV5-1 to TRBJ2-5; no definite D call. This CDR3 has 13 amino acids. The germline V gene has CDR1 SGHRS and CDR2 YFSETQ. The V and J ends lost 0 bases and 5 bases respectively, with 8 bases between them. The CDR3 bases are TGCGCCAGCAGCTTGGGGGCAAGGGAGACCCAGTACTTC. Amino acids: CASSLGARETQYF.

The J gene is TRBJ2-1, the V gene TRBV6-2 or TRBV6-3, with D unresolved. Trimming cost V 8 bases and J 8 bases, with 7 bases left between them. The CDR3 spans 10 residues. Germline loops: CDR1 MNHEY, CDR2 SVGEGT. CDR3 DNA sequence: TGTGCCAGCGGTGCTTATGAGCAGTTCTTC. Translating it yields CASGAYEQFF.

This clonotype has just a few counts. The CDR3, as DNA: TGTGCCAGCAGCTTAGGGTTCGCGGACTCACCCCTCCACTTT. It codes for CASSLGFADSPLHF. This chain links TRBV7-2 with TRBJ1-6; D unresolved. V was shortened by 1 base and J by 10 bases, with 11 bases between the two germline ends. The CDR3 totals 14 residues. Germline V gene data show CDR1 as SGHTA and CDR2 as FQGNSA.

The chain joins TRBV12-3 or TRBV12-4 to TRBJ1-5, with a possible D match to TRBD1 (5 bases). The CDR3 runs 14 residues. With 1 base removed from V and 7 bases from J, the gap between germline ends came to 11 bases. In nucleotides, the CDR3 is TGTGCCAGCAGTTTAGTACTTCGGGGGCAGCCCCAGCATTTT. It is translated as CASSLVLRGQPQHF.

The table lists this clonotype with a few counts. The CDR3 is CASSVSGGAAYEQFF. CDR3 DNA: TGTGCCAGCAGCGTAAGCGGGGGGGCTGCGTATGAGCAGTTCTTC. This chain joins TRBV9 and TRBJ2-1; 10 positions match TRBD2. CDR3 length: 15 residues. Germline assignment: CDR1 SGDLS and CDR2 YYNGEE. V gave up 1 base and J gave up 8 bases; unmatched junction bases: 6.

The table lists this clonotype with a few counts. The CDR3 nucleotides read TGTGCCAGCAGCCTTTTGAGGGAGCAGTTCTTC. Encoded protein: CASSLLREQFF. The chain uses TRBV7-2 and TRBJ2-1; D is ambiguous. The CDR3 runs 11 residues. Trimming shortened V by 5 bases and J by 10 bases, and 9 bases separated the two germline ends. Germline CDR1 SGHTA, CDR2 FQGNSA.

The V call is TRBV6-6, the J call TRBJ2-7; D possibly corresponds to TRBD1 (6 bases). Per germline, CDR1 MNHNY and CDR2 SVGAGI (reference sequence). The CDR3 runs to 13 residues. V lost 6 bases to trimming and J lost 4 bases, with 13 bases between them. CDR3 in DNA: TGTGCCAGCAGGAGGGACATTTTGTACGAGCAGTACTTC. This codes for CASRRDILYEQYF.

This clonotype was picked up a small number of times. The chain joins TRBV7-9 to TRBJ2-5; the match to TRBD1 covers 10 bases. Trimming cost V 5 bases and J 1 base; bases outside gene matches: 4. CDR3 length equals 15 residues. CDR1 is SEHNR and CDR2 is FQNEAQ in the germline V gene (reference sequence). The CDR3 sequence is CASSPGTGVQETQYF. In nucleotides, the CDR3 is TGTGCCAGCAGCCCCGGGACAGGGGTCCAAGAGACCCAGTACTTC.

The CDR3 loop is CSASGGGADTQYF. DNA of the CDR3: TGCAGTGCTAGCGGCGGGGGGGCAGATACGCAGTATTTT. The J gene is TRBJ2-3, the V gene TRBV20-1, with 9 nucleotides matching TRBD2. The CDR3 totals 13 residues. V trimming: 3 bases; J trimming: 4 bases; junction bases outside the gene matches: 2. Germline values: CDR1 DFQATT, CDR2 SNEGSKA (reference sequence).